This is a list of T cell receptor beta chains from one sample in a study of T cell responses to AZD1222 COVID-19 vaccine. TCRdb's table, derived via immunoSEQ multiplex PCR, lists solely in-frame clones and lacks some. Found here are 160,000 or so clones, 90% of them singletons; the top ten hold about 4.3%. The specimen comprised peripheral blood, sampled 28 days after the second dose of the MenACWY control vaccine. All receptors derive from an adult who received the MenACWY meningococcal vaccine as a control. CDR3s include the opening cysteine and the closing phenylalanine or tryptophan. D genes are given only for firm matches. The size entry is marked missing in some rows and otherwise reads once, few, many or a size class.

j_call d_call v_call clone_size cdr3_aa cdr3_nt
TRBJ1-6 NA TRBV12-3/TRBV12-4 NA CASSPQTGPLHF TGTGCCAGCAGTCCGCAAACGGGACCCCTCCACTTT
TRBJ2-5 NA TRBV29-1 NA CTVVLLETQYF TGCACGGTGGTTCTCCTAGAGACCCAGTACTTC
TRBJ1-1 TRBD1 TRBV7-8 NA CASSMTTGALFMNTEAFF TGTGCCAGCAGCATGACGACAGGGGCCTTATTCATGAACACTGAAGCTTTCTTT
TRBJ1-4 TRBD1 TRBV7-2 NA CASSLDRGNEKLFF TGTGCCAGCAGCTTGGACAGGGGAAACGAAAAACTGTTTTTT
TRBJ1-5 NA TRBV2 NA CASSFEVAGNQPQHF TGTGCCAGCAGTTTTGAGGTAGCGGGCAATCAGCCCCAGCATTTT
TRBJ1-1 TRBD1 TRBV7-2 few CASSPQGVVEAFF TGTGCCAGCAGCCCACAGGGGGTTGTTGAAGCTTTCTTT
TRBJ2-3 NA TRBV30 NA CAWRRLGVGTDTQYF TGTGCCTGGAGGAGGCTGGGAGTAGGCACAGATACGCAGTATTTT
TRBJ2-7 TRBD1 TRBV27 once CASSYRDRGHEQYF TGTGCCAGCAGTTACCGGGACAGGGGGCACGAGCAGTACTTC
TRBJ2-7 TRBD2 TRBV19 NA CAIQRAGGPYEQYF TGTGCCATACAGAGGGCGGGAGGGCCCTACGAGCAGTACTTC
TRBJ2-1 TRBD2 TRBV7-9 NA CASSLRTSGSSPYNEQFF TGTGCCAGCAGCCTCCGGACTAGCGGGAGCTCCCCCTACAATGAGCAGTTCTTC
TRBJ2-1 TRBD2 TRBV19 NA CASSIQAGEGQFF TGTGCCAGCTCCATCCAGGCGGGGGAGGGGCAGTTCTTC
TRBJ2-7 NA TRBV6-2/TRBV6-3 NA CASSYAPAGEVEQYF TGTGCCAGCAGTTACGCCCCCGCAGGGGAGGTCGAGCAGTACTTC
TRBJ1-6 NA TRBV29-1 NA CSVSGPNNSPLHF TGCAGCGTTTCGGGCCCGAATAATTCACCCCTCCACTTT
TRBJ2-1 TRBD2 TRBV28 NA CASTWTSGINEQFF TGTGCCAGCACCTGGACTAGCGGGATCAATGAGCAGTTCTTC
TRBJ2-2 NA TRBV5-1 NA CASSPYGITGNGELFF TGCGCCAGCAGCCCTTATGGAATAACAGGCAACGGGGAGCTGTTTTTT
TRBJ2-2 TRBD1 TRBV18 NA CASSPQDTGGTGELFF TGTGCCAGCTCTCCGCAAGACACAGGGGGGACCGGGGAGCTGTTTTTT
TRBJ1-2 NA TRBV3-1/TRBV3-2 NA CASSQSGGHFATNGYTF TGTGCCAGCAGCCAAAGTGGGGGCCACTTTGCGACTAATGGCTACACCTTC
TRBJ2-1 TRBD2 TRBV4-1 NA CASSQVASGLYNEQFF TGCGCCAGCAGCCAAGTGGCTAGCGGGTTGTACAATGAGCAGTTCTTC
TRBJ1-1 TRBD1 TRBV7-3 NA CASRETGTGDTEAFF TGTGCCAGCAGGGAAACCGGGACAGGGGACACTGAAGCTTTCTTT
TRBJ2-2 NA TRBV7-9 NA CASSSPGAGHGELFF TGTGCCAGCAGCTCCCCGGGGGCCGGGCACGGGGAGCTGTTTTTT
TRBJ1-2 NA TRBV27 NA CASSPWGLYKEGYTF TGTGCCAGCAGTCCCTGGGGGCTATACAAGGAAGGCTACACCTTC
TRBJ1-1 NA TRBV7-8 NA CASSRGTHGTEAFF TGTGCCAGCAGCCGCGGGACCCACGGGACTGAAGCTTTCTTT
TRBJ1-2 NA TRBV27 NA CASSSAAAGTDHPYGYTF TGTGCCAGCAGTTCGGCGGCGGCGGGTACTGACCACCCCTATGGCTACACCTTC
TRBJ2-3 NA TRBV28 NA CASSWGLSTDTQYF TGTGCCAGCAGTTGGGGACTTAGCACAGATACGCAGTATTTT
TRBJ1-1 NA TRBV6-5 NA CASSNQGTGTEAFF TGTGCCAGCAGCAACCAGGGGACCGGCACTGAAGCTTTCTTT
TRBJ2-4 NA TRBV7-9 NA CASSLGGIQYF TGTGCCAGCAGCTTAGGGGGCATTCAGTACTTC
TRBJ2-5 NA TRBV7-2 NA CASSLGWRETQYF TGTGCCAGCAGCTTAGGGTGGCGGGAGACCCAGTACTTC
TRBJ1-3 TRBD1 TRBV28 NA CASSHSKAGGGDTIYF TGTGCCAGCAGTCATTCTAAGGCAGGGGGGGGTGACACCATATATTTT
TRBJ2-3 TRBD2 TRBV5-5 NA CASSPSVGGGKTDTQYF TGTGCCAGCAGCCCCTCGGTTGGGGGAGGGAAGACAGATACGCAGTATTTT
TRBJ2-7 NA TRBV7-2 once CASSSRLAGKKEQYF TGTGCCAGCAGCTCTAGACTCGCCGGGAAGAAAGAGCAGTACTTC
TRBJ2-7 NA TRBV9 NA CASSEGHGIYEQYF TGTGCCAGCAGCGAGGGACACGGAATTTACGAGCAGTACTTC
TRBJ1-1 TRBD1 TRBV7-2 NA CASSLIWGQGRNTEAFF TGTGCCAGCAGCTTAATTTGGGGACAGGGGCGGAACACTGAAGCTTTCTTT
TRBJ2-3 NA TRBV7-9 NA CASSNRQGRVSTDTQYF TGTGCCAGCAGCAACCGGCAGGGTCGAGTCAGCACAGATACGCAGTATTTT
TRBJ2-7 NA TRBV27 NA CASSQTRASYEQYF TGTGCCAGCAGCCAGACTCGGGCGTCCTACGAGCAGTACTTC
TRBJ2-3 NA TRBV27 NA CASSRPGEVTDTQYF TGTGCCAGCAGTCGCCCAGGCGAGGTAACAGATACGCAGTATTTT
TRBJ1-2 NA TRBV24-1 NA CATSAQTDYGYTF TGTGCCACCAGCGCCCAGACGGACTATGGCTACACCTTC
TRBJ1-1 NA TRBV11-1 NA CASSLVGENTEAFF TGTGCCAGCAGCTTAGTAGGTGAAAACACTGAAGCTTTCTTT
TRBJ1-5 NA TRBV7-9 once CASTQRDQPQHF TGTGCCAGCACCCAGCGGGATCAGCCCCAGCATTTT
TRBJ2-2 NA TRBV7-8 NA CASVQGRVTGELFF TGTGCCAGCGTCCAGGGGAGGGTGACCGGGGAGCTGTTTTTT
TRBJ2-4 NA TRBV15 NA CATSRHRRSGAVNIQYF TGTGCCACCAGCAGACACCGGCGATCAGGGGCGGTGAACATTCAGTACTTC
TRBJ2-2 NA TRBV7-2 NA CASSFNAGTNTGELFF TGTGCCAGCAGTTTCAACGCCGGAACCAACACCGGGGAGCTGTTTTTT
TRBJ1-6 NA TRBV28 NA CASSSVGHSPPLHF TGTGCCAGCAGTTCAGTGGGACATTCCCCACCCCTCCACTTT
TRBJ2-4 TRBD2 TRBV7-2 NA CASSLVGGPENIQYF TGTGCCAGCAGCTTGGTGGGAGGGCCCGAAAACATTCAGTACTTC
TRBJ1-2 NA TRBV28 NA CASSPRTIAYTF TGTGCCAGCAGTCCGAGGACAATCGCCTACACCTTC
TRBJ2-2 NA TRBV19 NA CASRGGFNTGELFF TGTGCCAGTAGAGGGGGTTTTAACACCGGGGAGCTGTTTTTT
TRBJ2-7 NA TRBV5-4 NA CASSWDHEQYF TGTGCCAGCAGCTGGGACCACGAGCAGTACTTC
TRBJ2-5 TRBD1 TRBV19 NA CASSGQGKETQYF TGTGCCAGTAGTGGACAGGGTAAAGAGACCCAGTACTTC
TRBJ1-1 NA TRBV28 NA CATLTNTEAFF TGTGCCACCCTCACGAACACTGAAGCTTTCTTT
TRBJ1-1 TRBD1 TRBV9 NA CASSRQGAILNTEAFF TGTGCCAGCAGCAGACAGGGGGCTATTCTGAACACTGAAGCTTTCTTT
TRBJ1-5 NA TRBV6-5 NA CASSRDTGSLWTQHF TGTGCCAGCAGCAGGGACACGGGATCGTTATGGACCCAGCATTTT
TRBJ1-5 TRBD1 TRBV3-1/TRBV3-2 NA CASSQRDRAQPQHF TGTGCCAGCAGCCAGCGGGACAGGGCACAGCCCCAGCATTTT
TRBJ1-3 NA TRBV5-1 NA CASSPDSKSSGNTIYF TGCGCCAGCAGCCCGGACAGCAAGAGCTCTGGAAACACCATATATTTT
TRBJ2-5 NA TRBV19 NA CASTPGTQYF TGTGCCAGTACCCCCGGGACCCAGTACTTC
TRBJ2-3 NA TRBV2 NA CAGRQVTDTQYF TGTGCCGGACGACAGGTCACAGATACGCAGTATTTT
TRBJ2-3 NA TRBV20-1 NA CSASVAGVTDTQYF TGCAGTGCTAGTGTCGCTGGGGTCACAGATACGCAGTATTTT
TRBJ2-7 NA TRBV5-6 NA CASSQNYEQYF TGTGCCAGCAGCCAGAATTACGAGCAGTACTTC
TRBJ1-1 TRBD1 TRBV5-5 NA CASRDLGTGGAGTEAFF TGTGCCAGCAGAGATCTCGGGACAGGGGGCGCGGGCACTGAAGCTTTCTTT
TRBJ2-1 TRBD2 TRBV4-3 once CASSRGLAGEEQFF TGCGCCAGCAGCCGGGGACTAGCGGGAGAGGAGCAGTTCTTC
TRBJ1-6 NA TRBV3-1/TRBV3-2 NA CASSQRTLNSPLHF TGTGCCAGCAGCCAACGGACTCTGAATTCACCCCTCCACTTT
TRBJ2-3 TRBD2 TRBV11-2 NA CASSPFSGGPDTQYF TGTGCCAGCAGCCCCTTCTCGGGAGGGCCAGATACGCAGTATTTT